These T cell receptor beta chains were read from a single sample in a study of blood T cell repertoires in COVID-19. Libraries were prepared by immunoSEQ multiplex PCR; TCRdb keeps only in-frame clonotypes and omits some of them. The table includes fewer than 200,000 clones, around nine tenths detected once. The specimen sequenced was peripheral blood. These TCRs come from a woman aged 65 to 85 with COVID-19, enrolled during active disease. Each CDR3 is given with its conserved first and last residue. The D gene is left open where the match is weak. Clone sizes are given selectively: once, few, many, or a class where the clone is expanded.

d_call,clone_size,v_call,j_call,cdr3_aa,cdr3_nt
NA,NA,TRBV19,TRBJ2-5,CASSIEGETQYF,TGTGCCAGTAGTATAGAGGGCGAGACCCAGTACTTC
TRBD2,NA,TRBV30,TRBJ2-3,CAWTGASGSTDTQYF,TGTGCCTGGACGGGCGCTAGCGGAAGCACAGATACGCAGTATTTT
TRBD1,NA,TRBV7-2,TRBJ1-5,CASSYPQGSQPQHF,TGTGCCAGCAGCTACCCACAGGGGAGTCAGCCCCAGCATTTT
NA,NA,TRBV2,TRBJ2-7,CASSDQNYEQYF,TGTGCCAGCAGTGACCAAAACTACGAGCAGTACTTC
NA,NA,TRBV2,TRBJ2-2,CASEIQGTGELFF,TGTGCCAGCGAGATACAGGGCACCGGGGAGCTGTTTTTT
TRBD1,NA,TRBV3-1/TRBV3-2,TRBJ1-1,CASSRGQGATEAFF,TGTGCCAGCAGCCGGGGACAGGGGGCCACTGAAGCTTTCTTT
NA,NA,TRBV3-1/TRBV3-2,TRBJ2-1,CASSQAHAAYNEQFF,TGTGCCAGCAGCCAAGCCCACGCGGCGTACAATGAGCAGTTCTTC
NA,NA,TRBV29-1,TRBJ1-1,CSVAQASDAEAFF,TGCAGCGTTGCGCAGGCCTCGGATGCTGAAGCTTTCTTT
NA,NA,TRBV20-1,TRBJ2-5,CSASLGPYETQYF,TGCAGTGCTAGTCTGGGGCCCTACGAGACCCAGTACTTC
TRBD2,NA,TRBV11-2,TRBJ2-3,CASSQWAAGRNTDTQYF,TGTGCCAGCAGCCAGTGGGCAGCGGGGCGTAACACAGATACGCAGTATTTT
TRBD2,NA,TRBV3-1/TRBV3-2,TRBJ2-2,CASSQDGGLAFSNTGELFF,TGTGCCAGCAGCCAAGATGGCGGACTAGCTTTCAGTAACACCGGGGAGCTGTTTTTT
NA,NA,TRBV30,TRBJ1-2,CAWTQGNYGYTF,TGTGCCTGGACACAGGGAAACTATGGCTACACCTTC
NA,once,TRBV6-2/TRBV6-3,TRBJ1-1,CASSQQGIEAFF,TGTGCCAGCAGCCAACAGGGAATAGAAGCTTTCTTT
NA,once,TRBV18,TRBJ2-5,CASSPWRLQETQYF,TGTGCCAGCTCACCATGGCGGCTCCAAGAGACCCAGTACTTC
TRBD2,once,TRBV7-2,TRBJ2-4,CASSQGLARRLAKNIQYF,TGTGCCAGCAGCCAGGGACTAGCGAGACGCCTAGCCAAAAACATTCAGTACTTC
NA,once,TRBV20-1,TRBJ1-2,CSASPVLNYGYTF,TGCAGTGCCAGTCCAGTCTTGAACTATGGCTACACCTTC
NA,NA,TRBV6-5,TRBJ2-5,CASSYISGQGETQYF,TGTGCCAGCAGTTACATTTCTGGGCAAGGAGAGACCCAGTACTTC
TRBD1,NA,TRBV10-2,TRBJ1-3,CASRTQGGGNTIYF,TGCGCCAGCAGAACCCAGGGGGGCGGAAACACCATATATTTT
NA,NA,TRBV11-2,TRBJ1-2,CASSSQEYYGYTF,TGTGCCAGCAGCTCTCAGGAATACTATGGCTACACCTTC
TRBD2,NA,TRBV24-1,TRBJ2-7,CATSATAGTSGAISYEQYF,TGTGCCACCAGTGCCACCGCCGGGACTAGCGGGGCGATCTCCTACGAGCAGTACTTC
NA,NA,TRBV2,TRBJ1-1,CASSQGFTEAFF,TGTGCCAGCAGCCAGGGGTTCACTGAAGCTTTCTTT
TRBD1,NA,TRBV6-2/TRBV6-3,TRBJ1-1,CASSYPTGTGNTEAFF,TGTGCCAGCAGTTACCCAACCGGGACAGGGAACACTGAAGCTTTCTTT
NA,once,TRBV14,TRBJ2-7,CASSQLQSSYEQYF,TGTGCCAGCAGCCAATTACAAAGCTCCTACGAGCAGTACTTC
TRBD1,once,TRBV27,TRBJ2-1,CASSLGTGGEEQFF,TGTGCCAGCAGTCTCGGGACAGGGGGCGAGGAGCAGTTCTTC
NA,NA,TRBV7-7,TRBJ2-3,CASSLGLEDTQYF,TGTGCTAGCAGCTTAGGGTTAGAGGATACGCAGTATTTT
TRBD2,NA,TRBV13,TRBJ2-5,CASRDRMGRAGETQYF,TGTGCCAGCAGAGACCGGATGGGGAGGGCCGGTGAGACCCAGTACTTC
NA,NA,TRBV28,TRBJ2-1,CASSPPGRYEQFF,TGTGCCAGCAGCCCTCCGGGTAGGTATGAGCAGTTCTTC
NA,NA,TRBV5-4,TRBJ1-2,CASSLESPQYHGYTF,TGTGCCAGCAGCTTGGAGTCCCCACAGTACCATGGCTACACCTTC
NA,NA,TRBV6-6,TRBJ1-2,CASRSNAGDYGYTF,TGTGCCAGCAGATCTAACGCTGGAGACTATGGCTACACCTTC
NA,NA,TRBV3-1/TRBV3-2,TRBJ1-2,CASSQDVQGLWGYTF,TGTGCCAGCAGCCAAGATGTACAGGGATTGTGGGGCTACACCTTC
TRBD1,NA,TRBV6-9,TRBJ2-2,CASSAPPDRRDTGELFF,TGTGCCAGCAGTGCCCCCCCGGACAGGAGAGACACCGGGGAGCTGTTTTTT
NA,NA,TRBV27,TRBJ2-1,CASKDPGQYNEQFF,TGTGCCAGCAAGGACCCTGGACAGTACAATGAGCAGTTCTTC
NA,NA,TRBV5-1,TRBJ1-1,CASSLEGGLLNTEAFF,TGCGCCAGCAGCTTAGAGGGAGGACTGCTGAACACTGAAGCTTTCTTT
NA,NA,TRBV6-5,TRBJ1-6,CASSYSRQGGSPLHF,TGTGCCAGCAGTTACTCGAGGCAGGGCGGATCACCCCTCCACTTT
TRBD1,NA,TRBV19,TRBJ1-2,CASSIIPGTVPYGYTF,TGTGCCAGTAGTATAATACCCGGGACAGTTCCCTATGGCTACACCTTC
TRBD1,few,TRBV5-4,TRBJ2-7,CASSLGQGHYEQYF,TGTGCCAGCAGCTTGGGACAGGGCCACTACGAGCAGTACTTC
NA,NA,TRBV6-5,TRBJ2-7,CASSNGLLSKYF,TGTGCCAGCAGTAACGGACTCCTCTCGAAGTACTTC
TRBD2,NA,TRBV9,TRBJ2-1,CASSATSGSSYNEQFF,TGTGCCAGCAGCGCGACTAGCGGGAGCTCCTACAATGAGCAGTTCTTC
TRBD1,NA,TRBV5-6,TRBJ2-7,CASRPRTGRNSGEQYF,TGTGCCAGCAGGCCTAGGACAGGGAGGAACTCCGGCGAGCAGTACTTC
NA,few,TRBV19,TRBJ2-7,CASSHEVGRVSYEQYF,TGTGCCAGTAGCCACGAAGTCGGCAGGGTGAGCTACGAGCAGTACTTC
TRBD2,NA,TRBV5-8,TRBJ2-1,CASSSLAGSLNEQFF,TGTGCCAGCAGCTCTCTAGCGGGGAGCCTTAATGAGCAGTTCTTC
TRBD2,NA,TRBV7-9,TRBJ2-1,CASSQASGRNEQFF,TGTGCCAGCAGCCAAGCTAGCGGGAGGAATGAGCAGTTCTTC
NA,NA,TRBV28,TRBJ2-7,CASSSHQGIYEQYF,TGTGCCAGCAGTTCCCACCAGGGGATCTACGAGCAGTACTTC
NA,NA,TRBV4-1,TRBJ2-7,CASSQEPSGAVEEQYF,TGCGCCAGCAGCCAAGAGCCGTCAGGGGCAGTAGAAGAGCAGTACTTC
TRBD1,NA,TRBV11-2,TRBJ2-1,CASSLDRRTGYPRNLNEQFF,TGTGCCAGCAGCTTAGATCGGAGGACAGGGTATCCTCGAAACCTCAATGAGCAGTTCTTC
TRBD2,NA,TRBV7-9,TRBJ2-1,CASSSGTSGRRDEQFF,TGTGCCAGCAGCTCGGGGACTAGCGGGAGAAGGGATGAGCAGTTCTTC
TRBD1,NA,TRBV30,TRBJ1-4,CAWSQGQGLGEKLFF,TGTGCCTGGAGTCAGGGACAGGGGTTAGGGGAAAAACTGTTTTTT
TRBD1,NA,TRBV19,TRBJ1-5,CASSVGTGKQPQHF,TGTGCCAGTAGTGTCGGGACAGGGAAGCAGCCCCAGCATTTT
TRBD2,NA,TRBV6-5,TRBJ2-3,CASTLKASGSNTQYF,TGTGCCAGCACCCTAAAGGCTAGCGGGTCTAATACGCAGTATTTT
TRBD1,NA,TRBV6-5,TRBJ1-1,CASSYEHPGTGARAFF,TGTGCCAGCAGTTACGAACACCCCGGGACAGGGGCCCGAGCTTTCTTT
NA,NA,TRBV7-9,TRBJ1-1,CASSLAGGPEAFF,TGTGCCAGCAGCTTAGCCGGGGGGCCTGAAGCTTTCTTT
TRBD2,NA,TRBV7-6,TRBJ2-1,CASSHRGGGSYNEQFF,TGTGCCAGCAGCCACCGCGGGGGGGGGTCCTACAATGAGCAGTTCTTC
TRBD2,NA,TRBV27,TRBJ2-7,CASSSLISGSLYEQYF,TGTGCCAGCAGTTCCCTCATTAGCGGGAGTCTCTACGAGCAGTACTTC
TRBD1,once,TRBV7-9,TRBJ1-3,CASSLGPGTGEGNTIYF,TGTGCCAGCAGCTTAGGCCCGGGGACAGGGGAAGGAAACACCATATATTTT